This passage covers 20 T cell receptor beta chains from one sample sequenced in a study of metastatic and nonmetastatic thyroid tumors. No patient had received any treatment before thyroid surgery. MiXCR reprocessed the PCR reads for TCRdb. The sample contains roughly 21,000 clones, over 25% of which appear only once. Sequencing was carried out using blood. The receptor set was obtained from a female donor with papillary thyroid cancer or a benign thyroid nodule (not recorded which). Some clones in this sample may be carry-over from other donors' samples.

The sample holds many counts of this clone. The chain links TRBV6-4 to TRBJ2-2; 10 nucleotides match TRBD2. The CDR3 has 14 amino acids. CDR1 is MRHNA and CDR2 is SNTAGT in the germline V gene. Trimming removed 10 bases from V and 5 bases from J; junction bases left unmatched: 7. CDR3 sequence reads: CATSGTSETGELFF. CDR3 in DNA: TGTGCCACCTCCGGGACTAGCGAAACCGGGGAGCTGTTTTTT.

This clone was seen ten or more times. The chain recombines TRBV6-2 or TRBV6-3 with TRBJ1-1; D is unresolved. Trimming stripped 6 bases from V and 3 bases from J, with 17 bases between. The CDR3 contains 15 residues. Germline lookup yields CDR1 MNHEY and CDR2 SVGEGT. As DNA, the CDR3 is TGTGCCAGCAGCCCCCCGACGCTCCATGACACTGAAGCTTTCTTT. Its translation: CASSPPTLHDTEAFF.

This clone was seen ten or more times. This chain connects TRBV9 to TRBJ2-7; D remains ambiguous. Germline CDR1 is SGDLS and CDR2 is YYNGEE. The CDR3 runs to 13 residues. Trimming took 0 bases from V and 4 from J, leaving 8 bases between them. CDR3 DNA: TGTGCCAGCAGCGTAGGTTCGGTATACGAGCAGTACTTC. Translating it yields CASSVGSVYEQYF.

This clone was observed at least ten times. This sequence joins TRBV9 and TRBJ2-3, with D unclear. Trimming removed 3 bases from V and 3 bases from J, with 14 bases in between. The CDR3 extends over 15 amino acids. Germline V gene lookup returns CDR1 SGDLS and CDR2 YYNGEE. CDR3: CASSGEGSRTDTQYF. CDR3 in DNA: TGTGCCAGCAGCGGGGAAGGGTCGCGTACAGATACGCAGTATTTT.

This clone was seen repeatedly, ten times or more. The chain employs TRBV13 and TRBJ2-3; TRBD2 matches 9 bases. Germline trimming cut 5 bases from V and 2 bases from J; bases unmatched to any gene: 11. The CDR3 length is 17 residues. Germline CDR1 is PRHDT and CDR2 is FYEKMQ (reference sequence). CDR3 DNA: TGTGCCAGCAGCCCCATGTTGCGGGGGGGAGTCACAGATACGCAGTATTTT. Its translation: CASSPMLRGGVTDTQYF.

This clone was picked up many times. This chain uses TRBV6-2 or TRBV6-3 with TRBJ1-5; D call uncertain. In germline, CDR1 is MNHEY, CDR2 SVGEGT. CDR3 length: 16 amino acids. V was cut by 2 bases and J by 4 bases, with 15 bases left in between. CDR3 in DNA: TGTGCCAGCAGTTACACCCTTGGGAAAACGAATCAGCCCCAGCATTTT. Its protein is CASSYTLGKTNQPQHF.

Relative to its sample, this clone is medium-sized. V is TRBV5-1 and J is TRBJ1-6, with a possible D match to TRBD1 (6 bases). Germline loops: CDR1 SGHRS, CDR2 YFSETQ. The CDR3 is 16 amino acids. Trimming took 0 bases from V and 10 from J, leaving 17 bases between them. The CDR3 is CASSLVPGQGGSPLHF. The CDR3 coding sequence is TGCGCCAGCAGCTTGGTACCGGGACAAGGTGGATCACCCCTCCACTTT.

At least ten counts were recorded for this clone. The gene calls are TRBV6-1 and TRBJ1-5; D is perhaps TRBD1 (5 bases). This CDR3 comprises 13 residues. With 7 bases removed from V and 6 bases from J, the gap between germline ends came to 13 bases. Germline CDR1 reads MNHNS; CDR2 reads SASEGT. CDR3 amino acids: CASNRGETQPQHF. The DNA of the CDR3 is TGTGCCAGCAACCGGGGCGAGACTCAGCCCCAGCATTTT.

The V gene is TRBV30, the J gene TRBJ1-2; D may be TRBD1 (5 bases). V shed 7 bases and J shed 7 bases, with 16 bases lying between them. CDR1 is GTSNPN and CDR2 is SVGIG in the germline V gene (reference sequence). This CDR3 has 12 residues. The CDR3 loop reads CALDSGGRGYTF. For the CDR3, the DNA is TGTGCCTTGGACTCTGGGGGACGTGGCTACACCTTC. Together with reference TRBV30 and TRBJ1-2, the CDR3 gives the full variable domain: SQTIHQWPATLVQPVGSPLSLECTVEGTSNPNLYWYRQAAGRGLQLLFYSVGIGQISSEVPQNLSASRPQDRQFILSSKKLLLSDSGFYLCALDSGGRGYTFGSGTRLTVV.

This clone was detected many times. The V gene is TRBV19, the J gene TRBJ2-1; TRBD2 matches at 8 bases. This CDR3 is built from 15 residues. The junction had 9 bases not matched to a gene; V was cut back by 5 bases and J by 6 bases. Germline loops: CDR1 LNHDA, CDR2 SQIVND (reference sequence). The CDR3, as DNA: TGTGCCAGTAGTGGGGCGGGAGGTGCCATCAATGAGCAGTTCTTC. Translation gives CASSGAGGAINEQFF.

In DNA form, the CDR3 reads TGTGCCAGCAGTCGAGGCGAGGGGGGTGAAGCTTTCTTT. Amino acid sequence: CASSRGEGGEAFF. V and J are TRBV6-1 and TRBJ1-1, with D tentatively TRBD1 (6 bases). V was clipped by 5 bases and J by 7 bases, with 14 bases between them. The CDR3 loop spans 13 amino acids. The germline V gene has CDR1 MNHNS and CDR2 SASEGT.

The gene calls are TRBV4-1 and TRBJ2-7; no clear D. V was trimmed by 0 bases and J by 3 bases, leaving 9 bases between them. The CDR3 covers 14 residues. CDR1 MGHRA and CDR2 YSYEKL come from the germline V gene. CDR3 sequence reads: CASSQDYRHYEQYF. The CDR3 bases are TGCGCCAGCAGCCAAGATTATAGGCACTACGAGCAGTACTTC.

This clone was recorded many times. The rearrangement uses TRBV12-5 and TRBJ2-1, with 10 bases fitting TRBD2. V dropped 0 bases and J dropped 5; count of bases not matched to a gene: 10. CDR3 size: 18 residues. The V gene's germline CDR1 is LGHNT and CDR2 FRNRAP. This CDR3 reads CASGLVPQRLAGNNEQFF. CDR3 sequence (DNA): TGTGCTAGTGGTTTGGTACCCCAGCGACTAGCGGGTAACAATGAGCAGTTCTTC.

By share, this clone counts as medium-sized. The V call is TRBV5-1, the J call TRBJ1-6, with D possibly being TRBD1 (6 bases). The length of the CDR3 is 16 residues. Trimming removed 1 base at V and 1 base at J, with 9 bases between. The V gene's germline CDR1 is SGHRS and CDR2 YFSETQ. The CDR3 region has the DNA TGCGCCAGCAGCTTGACAGGGCAATCCTATAATTCACCCCTCCACTTT. Protein product: CASSLTGQSYNSPLHF.

In regard to this clone: One junction end does not reproduce the germline sequence, and a read error may be involved. V gene TRBV11-2 combines with J gene TRBJ1-2, with TRBD1 identical over 7 bases. CDR1 is SGHAT and CDR2 is FQNNGV in the germline V gene. CDR3 length equals 16 residues. CDR3 DNA sequence: TGTGCCAGCAGCTTACGGTGGGACAGTCCCATTTCCGGCTACAACTTC. Amino acids: CASSLRWDSPISGYNF.

This clone was observed many times. Just one base apart from a much larger clone, this may be a read error. The sample holds other DNA sequences that translate to the same CDR3. This rearrangement joins TRBV7-6 to TRBJ2-2, with 8 nucleotides matching TRBD2. Trimming at V came to 4 bases and at J to 4 bases, leaving 11 bases not matched to a gene. CDR1 is SGHVS, CDR2 FNYEAQ, per germline. The CDR3 runs 17 residues. The CDR3 spells CASSSNVVGTSTGELFF. CDR3 in DNA: TGTGCCAGCAGCTCGAACGTCGTTGGGACTAGCACCGGGGAGCTGTTTTTT.

This clone was counted between two and nine times. Here the CDR3 DNA reads TGTGCCAGCAGTTTAGGACTAGCGGGAAAAGGGGAGCAGTACTTC. Translated, it gives CASSLGLAGKGEQYF. The chain joins TRBV28 to TRBJ2-7; 12 positions match TRBD2. The CDR3 consists of 15 residues. Unmatched junction bases numbered 6, after V lost 2 bases and J lost 7 bases. Germline CDR1 reads MDHEN; CDR2 reads SYDVKM.

This clone is medium-sized. The J gene is TRBJ2-3, the V gene TRBV7-2, with 8 positions matching TRBD1. V shed 4 bases, J shed 5 bases, and the junction held 8 bases outside the gene matches. This CDR3 comprises 15 residues. The germline V gene has CDR1 SGHTA and CDR2 FQGNSA. CDR3 in amino acids: CASSSQGGSRDTQYF. CDR3 sequence (DNA): TGTGCCAGCAGCTCACAGGGGGGCTCGAGAGATACGCAGTATTTT.

The sample holds many counts of this clone. The V and J genes are TRBV4-3 and TRBJ1-2; 7 bases agree with TRBD1. J was trimmed by 7 bases and V by 0 bases; bases with no gene match: 5. CDR3 size: 14 residues. The V gene's germline CDR1 is LGHNA and CDR2 YSLEER. The CDR3 is CASSQDLTGVGYTF. CDR3 nucleotide sequence: TGCGCCAGCAGCCAAGATTTAACAGGGGTTGGCTACACCTTC.

This clone was detected a few times. This chain connects TRBV6-1 to TRBJ2-6, with D possibly matching TRBD1 (5 bases). This CDR3 has 16 amino acids. Germline loops: CDR1 MNHNS, CDR2 SASEGT. V was clipped by 5 bases and J by 4 bases, with 15 bases between them. The CDR3 region has the DNA TGTGCCAGCAGTTCCCCCAGGGAAGCGGGGGCCAACGTCCTGACTTTC. Translation: CASSSPREAGANVLTF.